Presented here are 6 T cell receptor beta chains from one specimen sequenced in a study of T cell repertoires in cytomegalovirus infection. These receptors have no identified antigens. Via MiXCR, TCRdb re-called the reads, giving one row per CDR3 protein. Here the sample spans approximately 990,000 distinct CDR3 sequences, roughly 30% being singletons. Sample: cultured CD8+ T cells from PBMCs, taken from culture after CMV antigen stimulation. The receptors were sampled from a human donor in good health (CMV status not recorded). Some clones in this sample may be carry-over from other donors' samples.

DNA of the CDR3: TGCAGTGCTAGAGATCTGAACAGGAACACTGAAGCTTTCTTT. It yields the protein CSARDLNRNTEAFF. V usage is TRBV20-1 and J usage is TRBJ1-1; D ambiguous. The CDR3 consists of 14 residues. CDR1 is DFQATT, CDR2 SNEGSKA, per germline (reference sequence). Trimming shortened V by 0 bases and J by 1 base, and 9 bases separated the two germline ends.

Only a few counts were recorded for this clonotype. V is TRBV10-2 and J is TRBJ2-2; D is perhaps TRBD1 (6 bases). This CDR3 region has 15 residues. The V end was cut by 5 bases, the J end by 4 bases, with 14 bases between. The germline V gene encodes CDR1 WSHSY and CDR2 SAAADI. The CDR3, as DNA: TGCGCCAGCAGTTTTCAGGGGCTGAGCACCGGGGAGCTGTTTTTT. It yields the protein CASSFQGLSTGELFF.

This clonotype appeared a few times. The chain couples TRBV7-4 to TRBJ2-7; D might be TRBD2 (5 bases). V dropped 7 bases and J dropped 6 bases, with 22 bases sitting between them. Per germline, CDR1 SGHVT and CDR2 SQSDAQ. The CDR3 runs 15 residues. The CDR3 here is CASKNTDYPLSEQYV. In nucleotides, the CDR3 is TGTGCCAGCAAAAACACAGACTACCCCCTCTCCGAGCAGTACGTC.

This chain uses TRBV2 with TRBJ2-6; 9 bases align to TRBD1. Germline V gene sequence: CDR1 SNHLY, CDR2 FYNNEI. CDR3 size: 17 residues. Losses at the gene ends were 11 bases for V and 0 bases for J; bases not matched to a gene: 11. The CDR3 reads CAFLLRDRVSGANVLTF. The CDR3 coding sequence is TGTGCCTTTCTTCTGAGGGACAGGGTCTCTGGGGCCAACGTCCTGACTTTC.

The rearrangement joins TRBV20-1 to TRBJ1-2; no firm D call. V was trimmed by 3 bases and J by 8 bases, leaving 10 bases between them. CDR1 and CDR2 (germline): DFQATT, SNEGSKA (reference sequence). The CDR3 runs to 11 residues. CDR3 sequence (DNA): TGCAGTGCTAGTGCTACTTGGGGCTACACCTTC. Protein sequence: CSASATWGYTF.

CDR3 in DNA: TGTGCCAACCGGGACAGGGACAGGATCACCTTC. Residues: CANRDRDRITF. The chain is built from TRBV12-3 or TRBV12-4 and TRBJ1-2; 9 nucleotides line up with TRBD1. V was pared by 10 bases and J by 13 bases, with 10 bases of the junction left unmatched. This CDR3 comprises 11 residues.